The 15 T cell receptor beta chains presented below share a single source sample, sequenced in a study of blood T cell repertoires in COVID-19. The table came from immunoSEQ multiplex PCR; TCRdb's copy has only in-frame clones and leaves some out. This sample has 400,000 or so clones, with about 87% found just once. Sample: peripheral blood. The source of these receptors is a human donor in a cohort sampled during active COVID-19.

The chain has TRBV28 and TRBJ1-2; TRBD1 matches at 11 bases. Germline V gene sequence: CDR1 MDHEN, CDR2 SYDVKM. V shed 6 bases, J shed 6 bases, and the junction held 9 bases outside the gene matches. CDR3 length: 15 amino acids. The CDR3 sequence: CASSPPGQGEDGYTF. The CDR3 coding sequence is TGTGCCAGCAGCCCACCGGGACAGGGGGAAGATGGCTACACCTTC.

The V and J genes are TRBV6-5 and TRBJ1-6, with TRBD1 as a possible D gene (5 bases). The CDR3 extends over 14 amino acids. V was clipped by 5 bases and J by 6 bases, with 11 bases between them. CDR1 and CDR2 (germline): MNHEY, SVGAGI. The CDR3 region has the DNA TGTGCCAGCAGTCTAACAGGCCGTAATTCACCCCTCCACTTT. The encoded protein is CASSLTGRNSPLHF.

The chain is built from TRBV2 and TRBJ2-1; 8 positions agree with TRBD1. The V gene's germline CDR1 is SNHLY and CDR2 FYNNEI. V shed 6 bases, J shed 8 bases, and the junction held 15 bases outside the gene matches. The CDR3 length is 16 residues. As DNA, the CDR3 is TGTGCCAGCAGCCCTTACCCGGGACAGGCTAGGGATGAGCAGTTCTTC. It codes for CASSPYPGQARDEQFF. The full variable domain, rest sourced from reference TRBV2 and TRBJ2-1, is EPEVTQTPSHQVTQMGQEVILRCVPISNHLYFYWYRQILGQKVEFLVSFYNNEISEKSEIFDDQFSVERPDGSNFTLKIRSTKLEDSAMYFCASSPYPGQARDEQFFGPGTRLTVL.

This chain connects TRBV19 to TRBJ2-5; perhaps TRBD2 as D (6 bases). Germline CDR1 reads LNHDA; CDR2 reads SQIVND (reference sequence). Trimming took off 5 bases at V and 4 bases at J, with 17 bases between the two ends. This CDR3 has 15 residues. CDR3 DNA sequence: TGTGCCAGTAGTTCTCCGGGACTGCCAAGAGAGACCCAGTACTTC. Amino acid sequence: CASSSPGLPRETQYF. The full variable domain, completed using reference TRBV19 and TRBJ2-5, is DGGITQSPKYLFRKEGQNVTLSCEQNLNHDAMYWYRQDPGQGLRLIYYSQIVNDFQKGDIAEGYSVSREKKESFPLTVTSAQKNPTAFYLCASSSPGLPRETQYFGPGTRLLVL.

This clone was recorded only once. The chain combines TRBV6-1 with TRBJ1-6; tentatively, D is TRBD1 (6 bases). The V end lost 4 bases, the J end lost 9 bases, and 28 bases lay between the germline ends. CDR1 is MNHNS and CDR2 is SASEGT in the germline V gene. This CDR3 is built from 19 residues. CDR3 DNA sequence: TGTGCCAGCAGTGCGGGTCCCGGGACAAATCTCCTAGCTAGTTCACCCCTCCACTTT. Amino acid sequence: CASSAGPGTNLLASSPLHF.

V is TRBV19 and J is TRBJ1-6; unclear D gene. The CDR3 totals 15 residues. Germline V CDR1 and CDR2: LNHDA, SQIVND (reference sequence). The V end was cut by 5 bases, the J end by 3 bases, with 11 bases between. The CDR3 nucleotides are TGTGCCAGTAGTGGACGAGCGGACTATAATTCACCCCTCCACTTT. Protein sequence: CASSGRADYNSPLHF.

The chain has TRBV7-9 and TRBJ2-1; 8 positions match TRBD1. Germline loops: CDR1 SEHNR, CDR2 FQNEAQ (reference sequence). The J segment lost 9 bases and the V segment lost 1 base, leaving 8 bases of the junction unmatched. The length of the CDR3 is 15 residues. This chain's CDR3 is CASSLEGQGAFEQFF. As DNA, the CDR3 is TGTGCCAGCAGCTTAGAAGGCCAGGGGGCTTTTGAGCAGTTCTTC.

The CDR3: CASSLGSGGDTQYF. The CDR3 DNA sequence: TGCGCCAGCAGCTTGGGGTCCGGGGGAGATACGCAGTATTTT. The rearrangement links TRBV5-1 to TRBJ2-3; possible D gene TRBD2, 6 bases. Looked up from germline, CDR1 is SGHRS and CDR2 is YFSETQ. There are 14 residues in the CDR3. The V and J ends lost 0 bases and 5 bases respectively, with 10 bases between them.

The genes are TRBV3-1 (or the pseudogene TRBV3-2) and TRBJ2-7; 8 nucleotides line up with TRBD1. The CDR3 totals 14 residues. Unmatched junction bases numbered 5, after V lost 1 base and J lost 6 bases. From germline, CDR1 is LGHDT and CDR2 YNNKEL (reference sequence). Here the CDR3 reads CASSQADRVTEQYF. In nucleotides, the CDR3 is TGTGCCAGCAGCCAAGCGGACAGGGTTACCGAGCAGTACTTC.

CDR3 amino acids: CASSSRTLGNYGYTF. The DNA of the CDR3 is TGTGCCAGCAGTTCACGGACTCTCGGGAACTATGGCTACACCTTC. This chain uses TRBV28 with TRBJ1-2; the D is unclear. Germline-derived CDR1 and CDR2 are MDHEN and SYDVKM. This CDR3 has 15 residues. V was cut by 4 bases and J by 2 bases, with 14 bases left in between.

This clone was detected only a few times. Written as DNA, the CDR3 is TGTGCCAGCAGTGAATCCGGGACAGGGGGTTTTGAAAAACTGTTTTTT. Translation: CASSESGTGGFEKLFF. The chain combines TRBV25-1 with TRBJ1-4; TRBD1 aligns across 11 bases. The CDR3 is 16 residues long. Trimming took 1 base from V and 7 from J; bases not matched to a gene: 5. CDR1 is MGHDK, CDR2 SYGVNS, per germline.

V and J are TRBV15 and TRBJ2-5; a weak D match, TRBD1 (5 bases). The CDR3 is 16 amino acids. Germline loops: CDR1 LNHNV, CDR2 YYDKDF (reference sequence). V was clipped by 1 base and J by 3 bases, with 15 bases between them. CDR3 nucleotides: TGTGCCACCAGCAGAGGTGGGCTGATGGACAAAGAGACCCAGTACTTC. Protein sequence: CATSRGGLMDKETQYF.

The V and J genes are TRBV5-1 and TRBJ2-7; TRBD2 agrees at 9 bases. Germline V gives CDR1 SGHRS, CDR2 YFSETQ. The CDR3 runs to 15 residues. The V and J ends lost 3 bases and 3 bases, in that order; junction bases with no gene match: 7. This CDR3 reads CASSYSTSGNYEQYF. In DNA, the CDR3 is TGCGCCAGCAGCTACTCGACTAGCGGAAACTACGAGCAGTACTTC.

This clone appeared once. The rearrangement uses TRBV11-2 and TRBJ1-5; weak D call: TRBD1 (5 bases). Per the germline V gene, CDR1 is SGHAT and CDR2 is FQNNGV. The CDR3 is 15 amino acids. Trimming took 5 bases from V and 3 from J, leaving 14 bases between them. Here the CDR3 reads CASSPTDTPNQPQHF. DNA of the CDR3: TGTGCCAGCAGCCCGACAGACACCCCCAATCAGCCCCAGCATTTT.

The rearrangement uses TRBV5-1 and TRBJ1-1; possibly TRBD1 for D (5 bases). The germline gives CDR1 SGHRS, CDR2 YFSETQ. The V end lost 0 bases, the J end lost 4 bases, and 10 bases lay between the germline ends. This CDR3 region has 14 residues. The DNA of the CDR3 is TGCGCCAGCAGCTTGGTGCAGGGAAGCACTGAAGCTTTCTTT. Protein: CASSLVQGSTEAFF.